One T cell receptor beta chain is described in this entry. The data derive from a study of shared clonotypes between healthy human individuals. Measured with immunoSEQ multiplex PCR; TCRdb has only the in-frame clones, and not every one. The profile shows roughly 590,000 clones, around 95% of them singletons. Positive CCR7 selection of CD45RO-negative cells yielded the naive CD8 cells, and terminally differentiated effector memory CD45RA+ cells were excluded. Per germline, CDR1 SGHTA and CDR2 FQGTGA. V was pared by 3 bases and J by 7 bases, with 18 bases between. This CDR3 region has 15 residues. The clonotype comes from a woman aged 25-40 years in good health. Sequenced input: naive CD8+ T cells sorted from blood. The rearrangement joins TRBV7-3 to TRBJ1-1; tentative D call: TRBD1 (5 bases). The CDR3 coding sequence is TGTGCCAGCAGCTTGGGACTGAGGGGAACCGTTGAAGCTTTCTTT. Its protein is CASSLGLRGTVEAFF.